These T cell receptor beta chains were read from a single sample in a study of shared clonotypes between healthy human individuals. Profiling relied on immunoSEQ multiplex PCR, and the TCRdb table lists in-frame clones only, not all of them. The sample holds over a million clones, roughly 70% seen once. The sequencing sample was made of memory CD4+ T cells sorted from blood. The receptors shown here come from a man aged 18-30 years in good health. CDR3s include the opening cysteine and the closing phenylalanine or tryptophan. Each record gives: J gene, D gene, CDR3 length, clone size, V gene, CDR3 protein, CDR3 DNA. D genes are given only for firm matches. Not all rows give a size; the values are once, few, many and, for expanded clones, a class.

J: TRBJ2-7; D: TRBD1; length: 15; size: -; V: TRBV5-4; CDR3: CASSFAGTGTYEQYF; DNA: TGTGCCAGCAGCTTTGCCGGGACAGGTACCTACGAGCAGTACTTC
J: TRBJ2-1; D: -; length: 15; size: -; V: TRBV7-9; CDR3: CASSYLALSYNEQFF; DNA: TGTGCCAGCAGCTATCTAGCCTTATCCTACAATGAGCAGTTCTTC
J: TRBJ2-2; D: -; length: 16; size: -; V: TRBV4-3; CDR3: CASSQDRLLNTGELFF; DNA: TGCGCCAGCAGCCAAGATAGACTCCTGAACACCGGGGAGCTGTTTTTT
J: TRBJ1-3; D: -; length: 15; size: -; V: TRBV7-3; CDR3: CASSTKGVAGNTIYF; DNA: TGTGCCAGCAGCACTAAGGGGGTTGCTGGAAACACCATATATTTT
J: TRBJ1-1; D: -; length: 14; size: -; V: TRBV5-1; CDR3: CASKSQTGSPEAFF; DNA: TGCGCCAGCAAATCCCAAACGGGCTCCCCTGAAGCTTTCTTT
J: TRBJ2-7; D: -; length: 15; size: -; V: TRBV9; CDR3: CASSVAAGAGNEQYF; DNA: TGTGCCAGCAGCGTAGCTGCGGGGGCGGGGAACGAGCAGTACTTC
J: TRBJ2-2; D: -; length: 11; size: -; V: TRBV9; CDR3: CASSKAGELFF; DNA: TGTGCCAGCAGCAAAGCCGGGGAGCTGTTTTTT
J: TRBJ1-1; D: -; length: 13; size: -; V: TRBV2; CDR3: CASSEETNTEAFF; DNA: TGTGCCAGCAGTGAGGAGACCAACACTGAAGCTTTCTTT
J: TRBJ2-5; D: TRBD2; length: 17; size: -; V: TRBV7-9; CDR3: CASSSRVTSGSSETQYF; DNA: TGTGCCAGCAGCTCGAGGGTGACTAGCGGGAGCTCAGAGACCCAGTACTTC
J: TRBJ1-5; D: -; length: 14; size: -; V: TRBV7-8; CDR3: CASSSTVYNQPQHF; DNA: TGTGCCAGCAGCTCAACAGTTTACAATCAGCCCCAGCATTTT
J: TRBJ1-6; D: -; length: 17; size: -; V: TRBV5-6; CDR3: CASSLAISGKSRSPLHF; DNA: TGTGCCAGCAGCTTGGCCATTTCGGGGAAGTCGCGCTCACCCCTCCACTTT
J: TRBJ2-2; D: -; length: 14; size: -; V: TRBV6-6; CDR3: CASSRLERTGELFF; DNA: TGTGCCAGCAGCAGACTAGAGAGGACCGGGGAGCTGTTTTTT
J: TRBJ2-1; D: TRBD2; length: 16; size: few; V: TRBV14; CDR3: CASSQVGLEPYNEQFF; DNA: TGTGCCAGCAGCCAAGTCGGACTAGAGCCCTACAATGAGCAGTTCTTC
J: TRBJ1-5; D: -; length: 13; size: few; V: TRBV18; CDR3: CASSPGNNQPQHF; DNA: TGTGCCAGCTCACCAGGGAACAATCAGCCCCAGCATTTT
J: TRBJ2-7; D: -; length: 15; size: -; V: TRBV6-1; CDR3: CASSEAPGGTYEQYF; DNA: TGTGCCAGCAGTGAAGCGCCCGGGGGAACTTACGAGCAGTACTTC
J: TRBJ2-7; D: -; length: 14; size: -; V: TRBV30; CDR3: CAWSVRGWGGEQYF; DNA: TGTGCCTGGAGTGTACGGGGGTGGGGTGGCGAGCAGTACTTC
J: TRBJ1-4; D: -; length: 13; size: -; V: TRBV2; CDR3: CASSEEIREKLFF; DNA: TGTGCCAGCAGTGAAGAGATACGGGAAAAACTGTTTTTT
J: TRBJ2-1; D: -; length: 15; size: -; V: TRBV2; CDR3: CASSEARGSWNEQFF; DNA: TGTGCCAGCAGTGAAGCAAGAGGGAGCTGGAATGAGCAGTTCTTC
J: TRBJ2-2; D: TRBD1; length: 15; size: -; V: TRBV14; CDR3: CASSQDGQATGELFF; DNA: TGTGCCAGCAGCCAAGATGGACAGGCCACCGGGGAGCTGTTTTTT
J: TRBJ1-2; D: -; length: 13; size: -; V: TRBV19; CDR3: CASSMAGTYGYTF; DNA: TGTGCCAGTAGTATGGCAGGGACCTATGGCTACACCTTC